Included here is one TCR beta chain sequence, with context. The data stem from a study of blood T cell repertoires in COVID-19. Study summary: Samples came from the United States, Italy and Spain, spanning acute and convalescent COVID-19.

V was pared by 4 bases and J by 2 bases, with 13 bases between. The CDR3 totals 14 residues. Germline loops: CDR1 GTSNPN, CDR2 SVGIG (reference sequence). Libraries were prepared by immunoSEQ multiplex PCR; TCRdb keeps only in-frame clonotypes and omits some of them. The sample has 300,000 to 350,000 clones; 90% are singletons. The sequenced sample consisted of peripheral blood. The TCR comes from a woman aged 40-49 years with COVID-19, enrolled during active disease. J is TRBJ2-3 and V is TRBV30; D is unresolved. CDR3 nucleotides: TGTGCCTGGAAATTGTTCAGTTACACAGATACGCAGTATTTT. Its protein product is CAWKLFSYTDTQYF.